The next 9 T cell receptor beta chains were all read from a single sample in a study of T cell responses to AZD1222 COVID-19 vaccine. Measured with immunoSEQ multiplex PCR; TCRdb has only the in-frame clones, and not every one. The sample lists some 130,000 clones, about nine tenths occurring once. Specimen: peripheral blood, collected on day 0 of AZD1222 vaccination. These receptors were collected from an adult in good health.

This clone has just one count. J is TRBJ1-2 and V is TRBV6-1; D might be TRBD1 (5 bases). Germline V gene data show CDR1 as MNHNS and CDR2 as SASEGT. V lost 2 bases, J lost 4 bases, and 17 bases lay in between. The CDR3 length is 16 residues. The CDR3 coding sequence is TGTGCCAGCAGTGAACAAGGCAGGGCGGGGAGCTATGGCTACACCTTC. Its translation is CASSEQGRAGSYGYTF.

The chain carries TRBV19 and TRBJ1-6; a weak D match, TRBD1 (5 bases). The CDR3 sequence is 15 residues long. Germline V gene sequence: CDR1 LNHDA, CDR2 SQIVND (reference sequence). V dropped 5 bases and J dropped 7 bases, with 15 bases sitting between them. CDR3 region: CASSDDAGRNSPLHF. The CDR3, as DNA: TGTGCCAGTAGTGACGACGCAGGGAGAAATTCACCCCTCCACTTT.

The CDR3 region has the DNA TGCGCCAGCAACACTGCACCACTAGGCGGGAACTATGGCTACACCTTC. It yields the protein CASNTAPLGGNYGYTF. The chain links TRBV5-1 to TRBJ1-2; D gene uncertain. Per the germline V gene, CDR1 is SGHRS and CDR2 is YFSETQ. Trimming shortened V by 6 bases and J by 2 bases, and 20 bases separated the two germline ends. This CDR3 has 16 residues.

The V and J genes are TRBV12-3 or TRBV12-4 and TRBJ2-7; unclear D gene. V was cut by 2 bases and J by 3 bases, with 8 bases left in between. This CDR3 comprises 13 residues. The CDR3 DNA follows: TGTGCCAGCAGTTTAACGGCAAACTACGAGCAGTACTTC. Encoded protein: CASSLTANYEQYF.

This chain uses TRBV29-1 with TRBJ2-7; D tentatively fits TRBD1 or TRBD2 (5 bases each). This CDR3 contains 13 residues. Trimming left V 8 bases short and J 11 bases short, with 25 bases between. Germline CDR1 is SQVTM and CDR2 is ANQGSEA. Here the CDR3 DNA reads TGCAGCACGACACGGGGCGATTCTACGACGGAGTACTTC. Protein product: CSTTRGDSTTEYF.

The CDR3 DNA sequence: TGTGCCTGGACAGACTGGAATTCACCCCTCCACTTT. Translation gives CAWTDWNSPLHF. The V call is TRBV30, the J call TRBJ1-6; D call uncertain. Germline assignment: CDR1 GTSNPN and CDR2 SVGIG (reference sequence). The CDR3 has 12 amino acids. Trimming removed 4 bases at V and 7 bases at J, with 8 bases between.

This clone was seen once. The CDR3 DNA reads as TGTGCCAGCAGTTACTCGGTTAGCGGGCTGAATGAGCAGTTCTTC. Protein product: CASSYSVSGLNEQFF. The chain is built from TRBV6-5 and TRBJ2-1; 7 nucleotides agree with TRBD2. This CDR3 spans 15 amino acids. Germline trimming cut 0 bases from V and 7 bases from J; bases unmatched to any gene: 6. The V gene's germline CDR1 is MNHEY and CDR2 SVGAGI.

This rearrangement joins TRBV19 to TRBJ2-7, with no clear D. The CDR3 is 15 residues long. Deletions cut 5 bases from V and 0 bases from J, with 14 bases between. In germline, CDR1 is LNHDA, CDR2 SQIVND (reference sequence). For the CDR3, the DNA is TGTGCCAGTAGTCTCGGAGCCACAAGCTCCTACGAGCAGTACTTC. Translated: CASSLGATSSYEQYF.

The chain recombines TRBV7-2 with TRBJ2-6, with unresolved D. V lost 0 bases, J lost 0 bases, and 15 bases lay in between. CDR1 is SGHTA and CDR2 is FQGNSA in the germline V gene. The CDR3 covers 19 residues. The CDR3 region has the DNA TGTGCCAGCAGCTTAGCGGGGATTCCACGGAGCTCTGGGGCCAACGTCCTGACTTTC. This gives the protein CASSLAGIPRSSGANVLTF.